This T cell receptor beta chain is from a study of shared clonotypes between healthy human individuals. Study-wide findings and caveats: Unshared clonotypes carried lower generation probabilities than those common to all four donors. Several donors held approximately 4.5% of naive CD4 clonotypes in common.

For this clone: Its antigen is undetermined.

TCRdb's table, derived via immunoSEQ multiplex PCR, lists solely in-frame clones and lacks some. The sample holds hundreds of thousands of clones, 98% seen once. Terminally differentiated effector memory CD45RA+ cells were left out of the naive CD8 fraction, which was CD45RO-negative and positively selected for CCR7. Sequenced input: naive CD8+ T cells sorted from blood. This TCR was sampled from a man aged 30 to 45 in good health.

CDR3 sequence (DNA): TGTGCCAGCAGGGTGAACACTGAAGCTTTCTTT. Its protein product is CASRVNTEAFF. The V call is TRBV28, the J call TRBJ1-1, with D unresolved. V lost 6 bases and J lost 0, with 2 bases in between. Per the germline V gene, CDR1 is MDHEN and CDR2 is SYDVKM. This CDR3 is built from 11 residues.